This T cell receptor beta chain emerged from a study of shared clonotypes between healthy human individuals. As for the study in general: CD8 memory received one plate per donor, CD8 naive two, CD4 memory three and CD4 naive three. General study results and limits: Generally, naive subsets (rather than memory subsets) showed larger estimated richness. The study's rarefaction showed incomplete sorted-subset sequencing despite large depth.

The table came from immunoSEQ multiplex PCR; TCRdb's copy has only in-frame clones and leaves some out. There are under 2,000,000 clones in the sample; less than 95% occur only once, and around 1% lies in the top ten. Positive CCR7 selection of CD45RO-negative cells yielded the naive CD8 cells, and terminally differentiated effector memory CD45RA+ cells were excluded. The CDR3 spans 16 residues. Germline-derived CDR1 and CDR2 are MGHRA and YSYEKL. After removal of 4 bases from V and 4 bases from J, the junction contained 10 bases not matched to a gene. Note on this clone: No antigen is known for it.

This chain uses TRBV4-1 with TRBJ2-7; 10 nucleotides agree with TRBD1. The receptor was derived from a man younger than 35 in good health. The sequenced material came from naive CD8+ T cells sorted from blood. The CDR3 loop reads CASSPGTGVVLYEQYF. The CDR3 DNA follows: TGCGCCAGCAGCCCCGGGACAGGGGTTGTCCTGTACGAGCAGTACTTC.